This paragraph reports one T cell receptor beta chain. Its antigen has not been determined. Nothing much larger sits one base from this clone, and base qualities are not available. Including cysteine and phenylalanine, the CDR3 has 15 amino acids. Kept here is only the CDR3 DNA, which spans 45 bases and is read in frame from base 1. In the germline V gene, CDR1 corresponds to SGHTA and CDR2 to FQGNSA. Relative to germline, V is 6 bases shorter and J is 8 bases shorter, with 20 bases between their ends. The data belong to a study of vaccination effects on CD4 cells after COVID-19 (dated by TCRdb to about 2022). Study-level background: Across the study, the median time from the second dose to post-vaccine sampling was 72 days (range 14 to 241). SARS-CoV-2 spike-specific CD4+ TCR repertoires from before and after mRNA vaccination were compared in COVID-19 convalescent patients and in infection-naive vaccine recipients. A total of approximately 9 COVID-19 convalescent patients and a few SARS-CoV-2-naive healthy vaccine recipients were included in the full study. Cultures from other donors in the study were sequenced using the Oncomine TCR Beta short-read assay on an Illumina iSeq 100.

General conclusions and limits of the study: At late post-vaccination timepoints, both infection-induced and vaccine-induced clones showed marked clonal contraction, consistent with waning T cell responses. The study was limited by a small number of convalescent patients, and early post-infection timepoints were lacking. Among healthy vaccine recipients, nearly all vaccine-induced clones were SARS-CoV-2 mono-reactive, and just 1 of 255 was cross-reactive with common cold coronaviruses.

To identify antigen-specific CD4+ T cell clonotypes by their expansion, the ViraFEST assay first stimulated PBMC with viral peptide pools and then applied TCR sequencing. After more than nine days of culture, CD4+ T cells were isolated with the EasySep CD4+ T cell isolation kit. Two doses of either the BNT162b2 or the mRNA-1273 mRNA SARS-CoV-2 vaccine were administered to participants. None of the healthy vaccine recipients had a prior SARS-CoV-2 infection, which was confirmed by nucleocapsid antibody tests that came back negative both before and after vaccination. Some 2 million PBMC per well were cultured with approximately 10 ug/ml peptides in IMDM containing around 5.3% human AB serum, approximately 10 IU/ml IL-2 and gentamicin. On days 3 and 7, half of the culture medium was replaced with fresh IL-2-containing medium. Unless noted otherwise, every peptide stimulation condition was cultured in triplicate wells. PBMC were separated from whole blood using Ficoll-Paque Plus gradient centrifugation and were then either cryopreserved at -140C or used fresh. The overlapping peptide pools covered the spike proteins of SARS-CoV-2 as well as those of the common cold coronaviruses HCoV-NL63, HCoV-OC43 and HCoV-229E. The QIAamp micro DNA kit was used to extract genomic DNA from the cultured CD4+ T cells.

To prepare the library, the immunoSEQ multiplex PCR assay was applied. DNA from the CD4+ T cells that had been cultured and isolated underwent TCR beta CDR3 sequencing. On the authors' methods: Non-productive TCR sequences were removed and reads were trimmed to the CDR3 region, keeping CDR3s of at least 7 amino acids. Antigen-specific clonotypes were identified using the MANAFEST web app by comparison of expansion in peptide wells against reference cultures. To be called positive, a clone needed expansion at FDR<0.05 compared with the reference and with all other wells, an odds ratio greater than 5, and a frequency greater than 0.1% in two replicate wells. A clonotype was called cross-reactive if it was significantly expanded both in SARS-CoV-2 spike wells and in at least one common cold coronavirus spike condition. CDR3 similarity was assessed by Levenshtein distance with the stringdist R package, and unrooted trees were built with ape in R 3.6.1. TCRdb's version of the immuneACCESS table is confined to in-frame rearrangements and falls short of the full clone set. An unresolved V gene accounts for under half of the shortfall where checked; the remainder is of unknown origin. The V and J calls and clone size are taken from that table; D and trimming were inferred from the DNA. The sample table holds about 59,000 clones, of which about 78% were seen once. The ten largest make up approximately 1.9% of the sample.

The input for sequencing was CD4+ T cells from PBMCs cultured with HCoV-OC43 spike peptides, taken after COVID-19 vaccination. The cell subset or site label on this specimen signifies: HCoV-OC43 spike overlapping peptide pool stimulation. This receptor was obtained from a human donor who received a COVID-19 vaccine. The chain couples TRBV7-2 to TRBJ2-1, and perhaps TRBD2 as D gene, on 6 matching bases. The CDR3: CASSTLTRSGHEQFF. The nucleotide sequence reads TGTGCCAGCAGTACCCTGACTAGATCTGGGCATGAGCAGTTCTTC. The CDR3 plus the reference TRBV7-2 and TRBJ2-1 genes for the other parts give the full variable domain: GAGVSQSPSNKVTEKGKDVELRCDPISGHTALYWYRQSLGQGLEFLIYFQGNSAPDKSGLPSDRFSAERTGGSVSTLTIQRTQQEDSAVYLCASSTLTRSGHEQFFGPGTRLTVL.